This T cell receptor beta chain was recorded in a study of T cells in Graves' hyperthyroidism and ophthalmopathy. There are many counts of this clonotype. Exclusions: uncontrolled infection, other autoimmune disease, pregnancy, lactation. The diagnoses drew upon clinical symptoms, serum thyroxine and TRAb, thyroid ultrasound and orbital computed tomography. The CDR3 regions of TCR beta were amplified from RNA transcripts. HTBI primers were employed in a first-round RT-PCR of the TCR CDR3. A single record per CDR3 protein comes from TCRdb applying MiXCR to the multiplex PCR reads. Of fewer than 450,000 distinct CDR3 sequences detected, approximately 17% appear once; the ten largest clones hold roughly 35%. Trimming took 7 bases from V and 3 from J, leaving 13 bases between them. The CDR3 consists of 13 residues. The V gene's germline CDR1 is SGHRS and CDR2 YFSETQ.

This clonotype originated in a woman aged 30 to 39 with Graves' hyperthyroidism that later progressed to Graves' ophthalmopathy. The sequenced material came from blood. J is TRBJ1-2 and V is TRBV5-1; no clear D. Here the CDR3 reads CASDLTGHYGYTF. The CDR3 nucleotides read TGCGCCAGCGATCTTACCGGACACTATGGCTACACCTTC.